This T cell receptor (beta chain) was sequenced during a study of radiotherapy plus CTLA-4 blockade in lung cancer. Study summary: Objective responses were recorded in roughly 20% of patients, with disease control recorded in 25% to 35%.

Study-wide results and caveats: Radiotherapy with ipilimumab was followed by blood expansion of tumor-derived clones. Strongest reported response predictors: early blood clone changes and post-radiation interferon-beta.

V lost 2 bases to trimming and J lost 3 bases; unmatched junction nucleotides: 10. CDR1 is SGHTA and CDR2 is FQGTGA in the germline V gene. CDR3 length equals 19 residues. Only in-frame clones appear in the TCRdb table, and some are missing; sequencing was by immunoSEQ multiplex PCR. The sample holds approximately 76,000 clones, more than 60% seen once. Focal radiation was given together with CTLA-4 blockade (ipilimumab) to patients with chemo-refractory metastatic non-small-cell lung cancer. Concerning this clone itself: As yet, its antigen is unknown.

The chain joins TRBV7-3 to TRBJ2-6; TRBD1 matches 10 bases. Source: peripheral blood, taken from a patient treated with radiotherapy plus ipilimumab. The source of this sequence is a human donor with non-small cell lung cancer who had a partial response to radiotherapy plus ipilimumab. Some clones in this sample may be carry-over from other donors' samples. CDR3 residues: CASSLEGGQGSLGANVLTF. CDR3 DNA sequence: TGTGCCAGCAGCTTAGAAGGGGGACAGGGGTCCCTTGGGGCCAACGTCCTGACTTTC. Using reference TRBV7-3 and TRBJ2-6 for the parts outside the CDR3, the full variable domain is GAGVSQTPSNKVTEKGKYVELRCDPISGHTALYWYRQSLGQGPEFLIYFQGTGAADDSGLPNDRFFAVRPEGSVSTLKIQRTERGDSAVYLCASSLEGGQGSLGANVLTFGAGSRLTVL.